One T cell receptor beta chain is described in this entry. Other DNA sequences in the sample encode the same CDR3. This sample stems from a study of shared clonotypes between healthy human individuals. Unsorted PBMC replicate PCRs drew on around 300 ng DNA, representing around 30,000 T cell genomes. In the original processing: ImmunoSEQ output lacked quality scores and full-length reads, limiting matched filtering. Here immunoSEQ multiplex PCR was the method, and the copy in TCRdb shows in-frame clones only, minus some. From that table come the V and J calls and clone size; the DNA was used to work out D and trimming. The sample includes 400,000 to 500,000 clones, roughly 85% of them seen just once. The study used about 90 million PBMCs per unsorted sample for genomic DNA. There are 13 residues in the CDR3. V lost 0 bases and J 7 bases, leaving 8 bases between the germline ends. Germline CDR1 SGDLS, CDR2 YYNGEE.

What was sequenced was PBMCs. The rearrangement joins TRBV9 to TRBJ1-5, with D hard to call. The sequence came from a woman in her forties in good health. Some clones in this sample may be carry-over from other donors' samples. This CDR3 reads CASSVDEGQPQHF. CDR3 in DNA: TGTGCCAGCAGCGTAGATGAAGGGCAGCCCCAGCATTTT.